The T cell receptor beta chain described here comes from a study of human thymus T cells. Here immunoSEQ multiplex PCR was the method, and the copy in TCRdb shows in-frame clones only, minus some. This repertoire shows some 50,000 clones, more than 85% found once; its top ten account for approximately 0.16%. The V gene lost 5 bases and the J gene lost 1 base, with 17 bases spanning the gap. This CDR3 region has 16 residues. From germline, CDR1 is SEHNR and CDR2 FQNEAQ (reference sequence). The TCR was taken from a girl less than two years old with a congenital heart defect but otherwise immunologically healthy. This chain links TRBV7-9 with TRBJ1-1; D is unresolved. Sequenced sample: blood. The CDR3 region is CASSPRAGYWNTEAFF. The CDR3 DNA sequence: TGTGCCAGCAGCCCAAGGGCAGGTTACTGGAACACTGAAGCTTTCTTT.